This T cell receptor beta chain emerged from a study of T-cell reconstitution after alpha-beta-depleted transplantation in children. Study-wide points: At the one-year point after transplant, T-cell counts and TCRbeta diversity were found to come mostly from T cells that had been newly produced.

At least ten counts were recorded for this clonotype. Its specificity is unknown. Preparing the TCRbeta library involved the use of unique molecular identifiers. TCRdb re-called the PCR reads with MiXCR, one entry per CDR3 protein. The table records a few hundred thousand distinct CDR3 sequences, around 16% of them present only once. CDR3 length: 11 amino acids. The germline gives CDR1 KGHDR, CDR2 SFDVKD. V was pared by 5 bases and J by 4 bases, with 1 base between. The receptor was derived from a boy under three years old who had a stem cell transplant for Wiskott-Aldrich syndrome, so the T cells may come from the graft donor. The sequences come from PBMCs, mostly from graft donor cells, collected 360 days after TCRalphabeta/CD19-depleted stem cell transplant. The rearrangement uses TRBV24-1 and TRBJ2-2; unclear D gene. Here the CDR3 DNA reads TGTGCCACCAGTGGCACCGGGGAGCTGTTTTTT. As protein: CATSGTGELFF.